What follows are 24 T cell receptor beta chains derived from one specimen sequenced in a study of Ad26.COV2.S vaccination and SARS-CoV-2 variants. Treatment of the sample: roughly 19 received Ad26.COV2.S at low or high dose, single or two shots; roughly 5 received placebo; per-sample allocation not given. It was on day 63 after the first vaccine or placebo injection that samples were taken. The assay was immunoSEQ multiplex PCR, and TCRdb's table has in-frame clones only and misses some. The table includes about 330,000 clones, around 90% detected once. Specimen: peripheral blood, collected in a trial of Ad26.COV2.S vaccine versus placebo. The receptors stem from a person between 18 and 60 years old who received the Ad26.COV2.S COVID-19 vaccine or a placebo.

The J gene is TRBJ2-1, the V gene TRBV12-3 or TRBV12-4; a weak D match, TRBD1 (6 bases). The CDR3 runs to 11 residues. Trimming left V 5 bases short and J 9 bases short, with 8 bases between. CDR3 coding DNA: TGTGCCAGCAGTACCAGGGGTGAGCAGTTCTTC. As protein: CASSTRGEQFF.

The chain has TRBV19 and TRBJ1-2; 7 nucleotides line up with TRBD1. Trimming at V came to 4 bases and at J to 4 bases, leaving 6 bases not matched to a gene. Germline lookup yields CDR1 LNHDA and CDR2 SQIVND (reference sequence). The CDR3 loop spans 14 amino acids. The CDR3 DNA follows: TGTGCCAGTAGTAACAGGGGCGTCACCTATGGCTACACCTTC. It codes for CASSNRGVTYGYTF.

The chain joins TRBV12-3 or TRBV12-4 to TRBJ1-1; D call uncertain. This CDR3 has 10 amino acids. V lost 8 bases, J lost 6 bases, and 7 bases lay in between. This CDR3 reads CASGRAEAFF. CDR3 nucleotide sequence: TGTGCCAGCGGACGGGCTGAAGCTTTCTTT.

V is TRBV30 and J is TRBJ1-5; no definite D call. Per germline, CDR1 GTSNPN and CDR2 SVGIG (reference sequence). CDR3 size: 14 residues. Trimming stripped 5 bases from V and 2 bases from J, with 13 bases between. The CDR3 region is CAWARGMGNQPQHF. DNA of the CDR3: TGTGCCTGGGCCCGCGGAATGGGCAATCAGCCCCAGCATTTT.

The chain joins TRBV3-1 (or the pseudogene TRBV3-2) to TRBJ1-1, with D possibly matching TRBD1 (6 bases). Germline assignment: CDR1 LGHDT and CDR2 YNNKEL (reference sequence). The CDR3 contains 16 residues. The V and J ends lost 5 bases and 4 bases respectively, with 20 bases between them. The CDR3 sequence: CASSEPLRGVSTEAFF. Here the CDR3 DNA reads TGTGCCAGCAGCGAGCCCCTGAGGGGGGTTAGCACTGAAGCTTTCTTT.

This chain links TRBV7-9 with TRBJ1-5; TRBD1 matches 10 bases. The junction had 7 bases not matched to a gene; V was cut back by 5 bases and J by 3 bases. Germline V CDR1 and CDR2: SEHNR, FQNEAQ (reference sequence). There are 16 residues in the CDR3. The CDR3 reads CASSEGTGANNQPQHF. In nucleotides, the CDR3 is TGTGCCAGCAGCGAAGGGACAGGGGCTAACAATCAGCCCCAGCATTTT.

The J gene is TRBJ2-1, the V gene TRBV12-3 or TRBV12-4; tentatively, D is TRBD1 or TRBD2 (6 bases each). Between the trimmed V and J ends, which lost 5 bases and 7 bases, there was a span of 9 bases. The CDR3 is made up of 12 amino acids. This chain's CDR3 is CASSRGENEQFF. DNA of the CDR3: TGTGCCAGCAGTAGGGGGGAGAATGAGCAGTTCTTC.

V usage is TRBV5-4 and J usage is TRBJ1-3, with a possible D match to TRBD1 (6 bases). V lost 5 bases and J lost 0, with 18 bases in between. Germline V gives CDR1 SGHNT, CDR2 YYREEE (reference sequence). The CDR3 length is 17 residues. The CDR3 nucleotides are TGTGCCAGCAGTCCCGAGGGACATTTATTCTCTGGAAACACCATATATTTT. It is translated as CASSPEGHLFSGNTIYF.

This chain's CDR3 is CASSEPTSGTYQETQYF. CDR3 coding DNA: TGTGCCAGCAGCGAACCTACTAGCGGGACGTACCAAGAGACCCAGTACTTC. The genes are TRBV21-1 and TRBJ2-5; the table's D gene call, TRBD2, was not cross checked with the DNA. TRBV21-1 constitutes a pseudogene. The CDR3 extends over 17 amino acids.

This sequence joins TRBV19 and TRBJ1-1; 7 positions agree with TRBD1. This CDR3 contains 14 residues. Germline CDR1 LNHDA, CDR2 SQIVND (reference sequence). The J segment lost 5 bases and the V segment lost 7 bases, leaving 10 bases of the junction unmatched. The CDR3 reads CASTPRQGATEAFF. DNA for the CDR3: TGTGCCAGTACCCCGAGACAGGGAGCAACTGAAGCTTTCTTT. The variable domain in full, completed from reference TRBV19 and TRBJ1-1, reads DGGITQSPKYLFRKEGQNVTLSCEQNLNHDAMYWYRQDPGQGLRLIYYSQIVNDFQKGDIAEGYSVSREKKESFPLTVTSAQKNPTAFYLCASTPRQGATEAFFGQGTRLTVV.

CDR3 coding DNA: TGTGCCAGCAGCTCTCGCGGGCACTACGAGCAGTACTTC. This codes for CASSSRGHYEQYF. This rearrangement joins TRBV7-2 to TRBJ2-7; a weak D match, TRBD2 (5 bases). Germline CDR1 is SGHTA and CDR2 is FQGNSA. Trimming pared 4 bases from V and 3 bases from J, leaving 10 bases between. The CDR3 totals 13 residues.

This chain joins TRBV6-2 or TRBV6-3 and TRBJ1-1; the D is unclear. Germline loops: CDR1 MNHEY, CDR2 SVGEGT. This CDR3 is built from 14 residues. V lost 1 base and J 1 base, leaving 7 bases between the germline ends. This chain's CDR3 is CASSYYGTNTEAFF. CDR3 bases: TGTGCCAGCAGTTACTACGGCACGAACACTGAAGCTTTCTTT.

The V and J genes are TRBV19 and TRBJ1-1; 12 bases agree with TRBD1. With 7 bases clipped from V and 1 base from J, the junction kept 16 bases outside the gene matches. In germline, CDR1 is LNHDA, CDR2 SQIVND (reference sequence). The CDR3 spans 19 residues. DNA of the CDR3: TGTGCCAGTACCTGGGACAGGGGGCCTGAGTCCCCGCGGAACACTGAAGCTTTCTTT. It translates to CASTWDRGPESPRNTEAFF.

This clone was counted a few times. The V call is TRBV11-3, the J call TRBJ2-2; 8 bases are a match to TRBD1. The ends lost 4 bases at V and 4 bases at J; junction bases unmatched: 11. CDR1 is SGHNT and CDR2 is YENEEA in the germline V gene. The CDR3 length is 17 residues. CDR3 bases: TGTGCCAGCAGCTCGTGGGACAGGAAAAGTAGCACCGGGGAGCTGTTTTTT. Its protein is CASSSWDRKSSTGELFF. Complete variable domain (other parts from reference TRBV11-3 and TRBJ2-2): EAGVVQSPRYKIIEKKQPVAFWCNPISGHNTLYWYLQNLGQGPELLIRYENEEAVDDSQLPKDRFSAERLKGVDSTLKIQPAELGDSAVYLCASSSWDRKSSTGELFFGEGSRLTVL.

The CDR3 sequence is CSASAPGDYGYTF. The DNA for the CDR3 is TGCAGTGCTAGTGCTCCAGGGGACTATGGCTACACCTTC. The chain links TRBV20-1 to TRBJ1-2; TRBD1 is a possible D gene (6 bases). The CDR3 runs to 13 residues. Per the germline V gene, CDR1 is DFQATT and CDR2 is SNEGSKA (reference sequence). Trimming left V 3 bases short and J 3 bases short, with 11 bases between.

This clone has just one count. V usage is TRBV25-1 and J usage is TRBJ1-1, with D hard to call. V lost 5 bases and J lost 1, with 8 bases in between. Germline CDR1 and CDR2: MGHDK and SYGVNS. This CDR3 has 13 residues. The CDR3: CASSLSRNTEAFF. CDR3 bases: TGTGCCAGCAGTTTGAGTAGGAACACTGAAGCTTTCTTT.

Comments on this clone: Other DNA sequences in this sample translate to the same CDR3. The chain has TRBV30 and TRBJ1-2, with D tentatively TRBD1 (5 bases). The CDR3 loop spans 11 amino acids. The V end was cut by 2 bases, the J end by 8 bases, with 9 bases between. The germline gives CDR1 GTSNPN, CDR2 SVGIG (reference sequence). The CDR3 is CAWSPGGGYTF. The CDR3 region has the DNA TGTGCCTGGAGTCCGGGGGGGGGCTACACCTTC.

This rearrangement joins TRBV5-4 to TRBJ1-4; no firm D call. Germline V lookup: CDR1 SGHNT, CDR2 YYREEE (reference sequence). This CDR3 is 13 amino acids long. Trimming stripped 4 bases from V and 3 bases from J, with 7 bases between. For the CDR3, the DNA is TGTGCCAGCAGCCCCGCCGCTAATGAAAAACTGTTTTTT. Residues: CASSPAANEKLFF.

This chain uses TRBV4-1 with TRBJ2-7; 9 bases line up with TRBD2. Trimming removed 4 bases from V and 3 bases from J; junction bases left unmatched: 10. Germline loops: CDR1 MGHRA, CDR2 YSYEKL. The CDR3 is 16 residues long. The CDR3 nucleotides are TGCGCCAGCAGCCCCCGCAGACTAGCGGAGCACTACGAGCAGTACTTC. This gives the protein CASSPRRLAEHYEQYF.

The chain has TRBV25-1 and TRBJ1-1, with 7 bases identical to TRBD1. This CDR3 is built from 14 residues. Losses at the gene ends were 7 bases for V and 0 bases for J; bases not matched to a gene: 5. The germline V gene encodes CDR1 MGHDK and CDR2 SYGVNS. The CDR3 region has the DNA TGTGCCAGCATGGCGGGACAGATGAACACTGAAGCTTTCTTT. Translating gives CASMAGQMNTEAFF.

The rearrangement uses TRBV27 and TRBJ2-7; a possible D gene is TRBD2 (7 bases). The CDR3 loop spans 12 amino acids. Germline assignment: CDR1 MNHEY and CDR2 SMNVEV (reference sequence). V lost 8 bases to trimming and J lost 3 bases, with 11 bases between them. CDR3 loop: CASGGGHYEQYF. The CDR3, as DNA: TGTGCCAGCGGGGGGGGACACTACGAGCAGTACTTC.

V gene TRBV29-1 combines with J gene TRBJ2-1; D is unclear. Germline V gene sequence: CDR1 SQVTM, CDR2 ANQGSEA. The CDR3 consists of 15 residues. Trimming left V 4 bases short and J 0 bases short, with 13 bases between. As DNA, the CDR3 is TGCAGCGTTGGGGTAGGGTCCAGCTCCTACAATGAGCAGTTCTTC. This codes for CSVGVGSSSYNEQFF.

The gene calls are TRBV6-5 and TRBJ2-1; the match to TRBD2 covers 7 bases. Per germline, CDR1 MNHEY and CDR2 SVGAGI. The CDR3 has 12 amino acids. Germline trimming cut 10 bases from V and 7 bases from J; bases unmatched to any gene: 7. The CDR3 is CATARLANEQFF. CDR3 nucleotide sequence: TGTGCCACCGCACGACTAGCAAATGAGCAGTTCTTC.

The chain links TRBV6-2 or TRBV6-3 to TRBJ2-7; weak D call: TRBD1 (5 bases). CDR3 length: 15 residues. Trimming removed 3 bases at V and 2 bases at J, with 14 bases between. Germline loops: CDR1 MNHEY, CDR2 SVGEGT. DNA of the CDR3: TGTGCCAGCAGTTATGGCCAGGGAACTACCTACGAGCAGTACGTC. It translates to CASSYGQGTTYEQYV.